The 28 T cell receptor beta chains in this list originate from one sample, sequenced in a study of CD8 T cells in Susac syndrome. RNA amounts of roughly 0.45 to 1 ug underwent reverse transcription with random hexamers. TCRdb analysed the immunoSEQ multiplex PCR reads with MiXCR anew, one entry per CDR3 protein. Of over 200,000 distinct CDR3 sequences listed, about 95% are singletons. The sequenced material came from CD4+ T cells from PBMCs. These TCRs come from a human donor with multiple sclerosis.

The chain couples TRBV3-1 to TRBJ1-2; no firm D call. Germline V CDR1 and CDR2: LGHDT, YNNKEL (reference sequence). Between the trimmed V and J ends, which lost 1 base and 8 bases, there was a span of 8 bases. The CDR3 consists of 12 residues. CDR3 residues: CASSQVPGGYTF. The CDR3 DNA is TGTGCCAGCAGCCAAGTCCCCGGAGGCTACACCTTC.

The CDR3 DNA is TGTGCCACCTCACGCGAGCAGTACTTC. Encoded protein: CATSREQYF. This chain connects TRBV11-3 to TRBJ2-7; D not resolved. V was clipped by 10 bases and J by 6 bases, with 7 bases between them. CDR1 and CDR2 (germline): SGHNT, YENEEA. This CDR3 spans 9 amino acids.

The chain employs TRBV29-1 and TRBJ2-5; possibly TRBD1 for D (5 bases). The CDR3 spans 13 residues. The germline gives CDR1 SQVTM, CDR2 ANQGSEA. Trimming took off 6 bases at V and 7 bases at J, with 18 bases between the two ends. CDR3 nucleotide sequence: TGCAGCGTAGAACAGGACGGGTCCGGGACCCAGTACTTC. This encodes CSVEQDGSGTQYF.

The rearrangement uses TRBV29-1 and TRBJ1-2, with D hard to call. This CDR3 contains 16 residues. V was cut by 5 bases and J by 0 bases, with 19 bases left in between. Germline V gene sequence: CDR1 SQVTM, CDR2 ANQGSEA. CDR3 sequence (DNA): TGCAGCGTTCGACCGCTTAACCCCCCTTCTAACTATGGCTACACCTTC. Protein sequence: CSVRPLNPPSNYGYTF.

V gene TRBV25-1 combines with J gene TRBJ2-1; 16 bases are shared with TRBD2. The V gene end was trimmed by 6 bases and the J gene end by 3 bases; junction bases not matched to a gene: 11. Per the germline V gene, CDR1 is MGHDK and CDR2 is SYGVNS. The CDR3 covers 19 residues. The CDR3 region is CASSGTGTSGGGVYNEQFF. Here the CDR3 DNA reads TGTGCCAGCAGCGGCACCGGGACTAGCGGGGGGGGTGTCTACAATGAGCAGTTCTTC.

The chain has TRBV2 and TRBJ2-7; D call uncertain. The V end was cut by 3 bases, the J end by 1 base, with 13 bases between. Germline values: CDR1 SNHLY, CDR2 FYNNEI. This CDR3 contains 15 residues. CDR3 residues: CASSDGMDQSYEQYV. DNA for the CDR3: TGTGCCAGCAGTGATGGGATGGACCAATCCTACGAGCAGTACGTC.

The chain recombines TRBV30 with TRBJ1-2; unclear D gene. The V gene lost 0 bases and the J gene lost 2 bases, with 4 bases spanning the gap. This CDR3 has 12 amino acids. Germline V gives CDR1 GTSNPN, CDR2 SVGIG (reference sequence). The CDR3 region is CAWSVWNYGYTF. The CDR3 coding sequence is TGTGCCTGGAGTGTCTGGAACTATGGCTACACCTTC.

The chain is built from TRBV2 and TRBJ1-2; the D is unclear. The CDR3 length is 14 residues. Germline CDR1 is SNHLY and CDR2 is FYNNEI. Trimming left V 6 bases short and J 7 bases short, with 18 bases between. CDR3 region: CASRVRVPLGGYTF. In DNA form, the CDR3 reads TGTGCCAGCAGAGTCCGTGTCCCACTAGGTGGCTACACCTTC.

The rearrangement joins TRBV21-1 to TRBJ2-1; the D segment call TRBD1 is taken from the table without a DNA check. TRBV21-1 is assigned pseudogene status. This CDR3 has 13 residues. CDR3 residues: CASSKGGAGEQFF. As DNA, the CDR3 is TGTGCCAGCAGCAAAGGTGGGGCTGGGGAGCAGTTCTTC.

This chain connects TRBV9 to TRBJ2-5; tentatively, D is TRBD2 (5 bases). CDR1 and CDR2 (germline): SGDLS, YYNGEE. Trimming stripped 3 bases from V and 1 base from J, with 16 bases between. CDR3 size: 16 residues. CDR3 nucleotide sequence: TGTGCCAGCAGCGGGACTTCTCAGCGGACCCAAGAGACCCAGTACTTC. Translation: CASSGTSQRTQETQYF. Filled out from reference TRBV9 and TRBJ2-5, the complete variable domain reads DSGVTQTPKHLITATGQRVTLRCSPRSGDLSVYWYQQSLDQGLQFLIQYYNGEERAKGNILERFSAQQFPDLHSELNLSSLELGDSALYFCASSGTSQRTQETQYFGPGTRLLVL.

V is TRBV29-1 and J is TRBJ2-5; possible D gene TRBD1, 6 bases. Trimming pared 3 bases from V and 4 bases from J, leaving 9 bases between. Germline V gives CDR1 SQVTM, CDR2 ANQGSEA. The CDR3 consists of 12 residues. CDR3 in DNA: TGCAGCGTTGATTTAGGGGGAGAGACCCAGTACTTC. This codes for CSVDLGGETQYF.

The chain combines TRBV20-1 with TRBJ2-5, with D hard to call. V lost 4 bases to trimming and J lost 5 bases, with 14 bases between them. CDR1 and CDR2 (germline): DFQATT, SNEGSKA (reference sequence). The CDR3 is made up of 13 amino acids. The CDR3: CSATYVIQETQYF. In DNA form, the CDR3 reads TGCAGTGCTACCTACGTAATCCAGGAGACCCAGTACTTC.

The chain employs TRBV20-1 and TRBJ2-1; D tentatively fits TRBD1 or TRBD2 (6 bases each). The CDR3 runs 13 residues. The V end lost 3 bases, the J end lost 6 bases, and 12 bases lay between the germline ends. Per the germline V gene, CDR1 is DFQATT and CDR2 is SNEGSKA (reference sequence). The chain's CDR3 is CSASKGGPNEQFF. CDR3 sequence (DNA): TGCAGTGCTAGTAAGGGGGGCCCCAATGAGCAGTTCTTC.

The CDR3 protein is CASSNAYEQYF. The CDR3 DNA is TGTGCCAGCTCCAATGCCTACGAGCAGTACTTC. This sequence joins TRBV27 and TRBJ2-7; D is uncertain. CDR3 length equals 11 residues. V gave up 8 bases and J gave up 2 bases, with 7 bases separating them. Germline CDR1 reads MNHEY; CDR2 reads SMNVEV (reference sequence).

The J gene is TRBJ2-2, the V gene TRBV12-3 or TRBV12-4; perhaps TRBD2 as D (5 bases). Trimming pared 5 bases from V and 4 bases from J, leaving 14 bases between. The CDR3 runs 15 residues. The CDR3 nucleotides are TGTGCCAGCAGTCCCTCGGTAGGGAGCACCGGGGAGCTGTTTTTT. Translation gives CASSPSVGSTGELFF.

The CDR3, as DNA: TGTGCCAGCAGCATGCTGGGTGAGCAGTTCTTC. Its protein is CASSMLGEQFF. The chain is built from TRBV3-1 and TRBJ2-1; D call uncertain. The germline V and J ends were trimmed by 5 bases and 9 bases, with 8 bases remaining between them. Germline CDR1 reads LGHDT; CDR2 reads YNNKEL (reference sequence). This CDR3 has 11 amino acids.

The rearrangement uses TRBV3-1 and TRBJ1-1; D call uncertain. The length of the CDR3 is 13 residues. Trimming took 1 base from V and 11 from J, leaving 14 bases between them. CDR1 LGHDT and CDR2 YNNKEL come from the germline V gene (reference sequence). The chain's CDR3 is CASSQVDSGRAFF. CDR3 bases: TGTGCCAGCAGCCAAGTTGATTCGGGGAGGGCTTTCTTT. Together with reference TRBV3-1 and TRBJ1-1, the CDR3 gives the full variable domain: DTAVSQTPKYLVTQMGNDKSIKCEQNLGHDTMYWYKQDSKKFLKIMFSYNNKELIINETVPNRFSPKSPDKAHLNLHINSLELGDSAVYFCASSQVDSGRAFFGQGTRLTVV.

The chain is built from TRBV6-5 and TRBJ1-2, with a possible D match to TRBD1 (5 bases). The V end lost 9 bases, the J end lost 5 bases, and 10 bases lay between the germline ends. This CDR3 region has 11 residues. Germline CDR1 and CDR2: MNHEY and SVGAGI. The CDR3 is CASKTDYGYTF. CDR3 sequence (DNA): TGTGCCAGTAAGACAGATTATGGCTACACCTTC.

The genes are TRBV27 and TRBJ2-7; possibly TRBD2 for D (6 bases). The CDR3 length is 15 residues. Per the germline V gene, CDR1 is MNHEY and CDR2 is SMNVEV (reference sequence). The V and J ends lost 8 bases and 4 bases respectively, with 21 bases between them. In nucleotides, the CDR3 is TGTGCCAGCTCGCTGTCCGGGACTGTCGGGTACGAGCAGTACGTC. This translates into CASSLSGTVGYEQYV.

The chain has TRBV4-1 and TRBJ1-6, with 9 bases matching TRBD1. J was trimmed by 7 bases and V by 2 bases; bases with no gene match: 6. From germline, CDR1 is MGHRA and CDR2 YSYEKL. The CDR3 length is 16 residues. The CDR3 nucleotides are TGCGCCAGCAGCCAACTCACCGGGACAGGGAATTCACCCCTCCACTTT. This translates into CASSQLTGTGNSPLHF.

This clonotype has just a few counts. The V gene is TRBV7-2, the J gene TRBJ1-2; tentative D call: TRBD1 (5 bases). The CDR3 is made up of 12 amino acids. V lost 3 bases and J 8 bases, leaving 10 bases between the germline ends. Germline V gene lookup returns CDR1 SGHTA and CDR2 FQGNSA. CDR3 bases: TGTGCCAGCAGCTTGATGGGGGACGGCTACACCTTC. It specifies CASSLMGDGYTF.

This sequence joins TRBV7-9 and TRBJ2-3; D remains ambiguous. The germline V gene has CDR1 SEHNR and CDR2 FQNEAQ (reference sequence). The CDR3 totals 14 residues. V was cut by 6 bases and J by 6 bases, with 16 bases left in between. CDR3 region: CASRLRPRRDTQYF. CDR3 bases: TGTGCCAGCAGATTACGACCCAGACGCGATACGCAGTATTTT.

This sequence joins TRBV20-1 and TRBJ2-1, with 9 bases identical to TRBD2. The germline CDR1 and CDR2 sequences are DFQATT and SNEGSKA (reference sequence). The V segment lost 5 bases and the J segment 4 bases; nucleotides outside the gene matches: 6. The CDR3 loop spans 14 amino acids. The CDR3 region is CSALSGGSYNEQFF. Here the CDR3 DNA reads TGCAGTGCTCTAAGCGGGGGGTCATACAATGAGCAGTTCTTC.

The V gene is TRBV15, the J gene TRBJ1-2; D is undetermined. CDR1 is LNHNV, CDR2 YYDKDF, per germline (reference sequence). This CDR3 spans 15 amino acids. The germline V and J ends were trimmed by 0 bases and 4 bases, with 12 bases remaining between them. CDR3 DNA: TGTGCCACCAGCAGAGATCGGGAAAACACCTATGGCTACACCTTC. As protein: CATSRDRENTYGYTF.

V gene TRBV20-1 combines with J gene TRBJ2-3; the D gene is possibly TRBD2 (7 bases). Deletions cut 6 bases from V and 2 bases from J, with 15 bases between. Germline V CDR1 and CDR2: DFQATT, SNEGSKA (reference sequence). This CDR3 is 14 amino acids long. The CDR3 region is CSAAGAPSTDTQYF. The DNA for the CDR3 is TGCAGTGCCGCGGGGGCCCCATCCACAGATACGCAGTATTTT.

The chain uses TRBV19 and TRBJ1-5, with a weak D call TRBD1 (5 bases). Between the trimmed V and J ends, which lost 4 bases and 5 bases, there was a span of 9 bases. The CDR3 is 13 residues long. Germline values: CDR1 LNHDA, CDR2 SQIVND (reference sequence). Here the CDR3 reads CASSSRDDQPQHF. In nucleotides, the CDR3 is TGTGCCAGTAGTAGCCGGGACGATCAGCCCCAGCATTTT.

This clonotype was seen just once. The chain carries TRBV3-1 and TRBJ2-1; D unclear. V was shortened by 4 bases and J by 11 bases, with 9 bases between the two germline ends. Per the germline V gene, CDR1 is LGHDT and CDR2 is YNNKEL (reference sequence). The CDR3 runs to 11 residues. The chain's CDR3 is CASSRLAQQFF. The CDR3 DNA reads TGTGCCAGCAGCCGACTGGCACAGCAGTTCTTC.

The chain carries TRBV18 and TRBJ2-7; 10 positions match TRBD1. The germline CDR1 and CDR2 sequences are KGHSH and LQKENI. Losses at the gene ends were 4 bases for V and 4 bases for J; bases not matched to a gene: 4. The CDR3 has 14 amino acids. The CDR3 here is CASSREGQGYEQYF. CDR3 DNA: TGTGCCAGCTCACGGGAGGGACAGGGGTACGAGCAGTACTTC.